Listed below are T cell receptor beta chains from one sample, sequenced in a study of control samples from healthy donors and cancer patients. The method was immunoSEQ multiplex PCR; TCRdb's version includes in-frame clones alone and lacks a portion of them. In the table there are under 450,000 clones, around 90% of which are singletons. Input material: PBMCs. Source of these receptors: a middle-aged man with head and neck cancer. Each CDR3 is given with its conserved first and last residue. The D gene is left open where the match is weak. Some rows have no size entry. The others give once, few or many, or a class for an expanded clone.

>-|TRBV6-5|-|TRBJ1-1
TGTGCCAGCCGGGGATTATCACAGATCAACACTGAAGCTTTCTTT
CASRGLSQINTEAFF
>-|TRBV9|-|TRBJ1-1
TGTGCCAGCAGCGTAGCTGTGGGGGCCACGAACACTGAAGCTTTCTTT
CASSVAVGATNTEAFF
>-|TRBV11-1|-|TRBJ2-5
TGTGCCAGCAGCCGCCGGACAAGACAAGAGACCCAGTACTTC
CASSRRTRQETQYF
>-|TRBV27|few|TRBJ2-7
TGTGCCAGCAGTTTAGGTGCGGGCTACGAGCAGTACTTC
CASSLGAGYEQYF
>-|TRBV30|-|TRBJ1-1
TGTGCCTGGAGGAAGACAGTGAACACTGAAGCTTTCTTT
CAWRKTVNTEAFF
>-|TRBV5-6|many|TRBJ1-1
TGTGCCAGCAGCTCTCAGACAGGTTCCACTGAAGCTTTCTTT
CASSSQTGSTEAFF
>TRBD1|TRBV2|-|TRBJ1-6
TGTGCCAGCAGTCCAGGGGGCATAGATTCACCCCTCCACTTT
CASSPGGIDSPLHF
>-|TRBV18|-|TRBJ1-4
TGTGCCAGCTCACCGAGCAGGGAAAATGAAAAACTGTTTTTT
CASSPSRENEKLFF
>TRBD1|TRBV3-1/TRBV3-2|-|TRBJ1-5
TGTGCCAGCACGTCCGGGACAGACAATCAGCCCCAGCATTTT
CASTSGTDNQPQHF
>TRBD1|TRBV2|-|TRBJ1-4
TGTGCCAGCAGGCCGGACAGGGCTCCACATGAAAAACTGTTTTTT
CASRPDRAPHEKLFF
>-|TRBV6-5|-|TRBJ1-1
TGTGCCAGCAGGGTGGTCGGGGGCTCCATCGATGAAGCTTTCTTT
CASRVVGGSIDEAFF
>-|TRBV28|-|TRBJ2-3
TGTGCCAGCGAGGGGGGCATAACAGATACGCAGTATTTT
CASEGGITDTQYF
>-|TRBV29-1|-|TRBJ1-1
TGCAGCGTTCAGTGGGACGGGGCGAACACTGAAGCTTTCTTT
CSVQWDGANTEAFF
>TRBD2|TRBV2|-|TRBJ2-2
TGTGCCAGCTCCGGGGGGTCGAACACCGGGGAGCTGTTTTTT
CASSGGSNTGELFF
>-|TRBV19|-|TRBJ1-1
TGTGCCGCGGGGCTACAGGGTGAGGCTTTCTTT
CAAGLQGEAFF
>TRBD2|TRBV10-2|-|TRBJ2-1
TGCGCCACCCTAAGCGGGGACTCCTACAATGAGCAGTTCTTC
CATLSGDSYNEQFF
>-|TRBV27|-|TRBJ1-4
TGTGCCAGCAAGGGGGAACGGTGGGAAAAACTGTTTTTT
CASKGERWEKLFF
>TRBD2|TRBV27|-|TRBJ2-3
TGTGCCAGCAGTTTTACTAGCGGGGGCACAGATACGCAGTATTTT
CASSFTSGGTDTQYF
>-|TRBV6-5|-|TRBJ1-2
TGTGCCAGCAGTTCACAGGCCCGAGACTATGGCTACACCTTC
CASSSQARDYGYTF
>TRBD1|TRBV28|-|TRBJ1-5
TGTGCCAGCAGCCTACAGGGGTATCAGCCCCAGCATTTT
CASSLQGYQPQHF
>-|TRBV11-3|-|TRBJ1-1
TGTGCCAGCAGCTTAGGGGGCAGTGAGAACACTGAAGCTTTCTTT
CASSLGGSENTEAFF
>TRBD1|TRBV19|-|TRBJ2-7
TGTGCCAGTAGTTCGACAGGGGGCGGCTACGAGCAGTACTTC
CASSSTGGGYEQYF
>TRBD2|TRBV6-6|-|TRBJ2-5
TGTGCCAGCAGTTACTTACTAGCGGGGGCGGAGACCCAGTACTTC
CASSYLLAGAETQYF
>-|TRBV7-9|-|TRBJ2-5
TGTGCCAGCAGCCCCCCAGGGGAAGGGTTCCAAGAGACCCAGTACTTC
CASSPPGEGFQETQYF
>-|TRBV3-1/TRBV3-2|-|TRBJ2-5
TGTGCCAGCAGCCAAAACAGGGTTGGGGAGACCCAGTACTTC
CASSQNRVGETQYF
>-|TRBV19|-|TRBJ2-2
TGTGCCAGTAGTCCACGCACCGGGGAGCTGTTTTTT
CASSPRTGELFF